These 13 T cell receptor beta chains came from one sample sequenced in a study of T cells in women clearing cervical HPV infection. Clones were read by immunoSEQ multiplex PCR, and TCRdb kept only the in-frame ones, dropping some. The clone table shows fewer than 35,000 clones, with the ten largest holding about 7.8%. The source material was blood buffy coat. The receptor source for this set is a woman between 18 and 75 years old with a cervical HPV16 infection that either progressed to CIN3+ or cleared (not recorded which).

Regarding this clone: The read comes to an end 3 residues before the CDR3 does, leaving the germline J gene to fill in the end. The V gene is TRBV11-2, the J gene TRBJ1-2; D might be TRBD1 (5 bases). Trimming removed 2 bases from V and 5 bases from J, with 15 bases in between. Germline V gene data show CDR1 as SGHAT and CDR2 as FQNNGV. This CDR3 region has 15 residues. The CDR3 DNA, read in part, is TGTGCCAGCAGCTTACAGGGCACAGACTTATATGGC. Encoded protein: CASSLQGTDLYG. The full CDR3 is CASSLQGTDLYGYTF.

In the case of this clone: The CDR3 end falls 3 residues outside the read, so it is completed with the germline J gene. This chain links TRBV7-2 with TRBJ2-7; D remains unclear. Germline CDR1 reads SGHTA; CDR2 reads FQGNSA. The CDR3 sequence is 13 residues long. V was shortened by 3 bases and J by 6 bases, with 12 bases between the two germline ends. The CDR3 reads CASSLGFTSEQYF. CDR3 DNA (partial): TGTGCCAGCAGCTTGGGCTTCACCTCCGAG.

The CDR3 protein is CASSLAGTGGNPNEKLFF. Incomplete CDR3 DNA: TGCGCCAGCAGCTTGGCCGGGACAGGGGGCAACCCGAATGAAAAA. The chain employs TRBV5-1 and TRBJ1-4; TRBD1 aligns across 12 bases. The sequenced fragment ends 3 residues before the CDR3 boundary, so the rest is inferred from the germline J gene. J gave up 5 bases and V 0 bases, and 8 bases lay outside the gene matches. Germline V gene data show CDR1 as SGHRS and CDR2 as YFSETQ. CDR3 length: 18 residues.

Of note for this clone: Sequencing ends 3 residues short of the CDR3 end; the germline J gene provides the rest. The chain has TRBV6-1 and TRBJ2-5; 13 positions agree with TRBD2. The germline gives CDR1 MNHNS, CDR2 SASEGT. The CDR3 totals 15 residues. With V trimmed by 4 bases and J by 4 bases, 3 bases remained unmatched. Partial CDR3 DNA: TGTGCCAGCAGTGGGACTAGCGGGAGAGGAGAGACC. Protein product: CASSGTSGRGET. The CDR3 in full is CASSGTSGRGETQYF.

Concerning this clone itself: The sequence runs out 3 residues before the end of the CDR3; the remainder is reconstructed from the germline J gene. The genes are TRBV10-3 and TRBJ2-3; D is undetermined. Germline values: CDR1 ENHRY, CDR2 SYGVKD. V was cut by 5 bases and J by 0 bases, with 12 bases left in between. CDR3 length: 15 residues. CDR3 bases read: TGTGCCATCAGTCAGAGGCAGGTTAGCACAGATACG. Translation gives CAISQRQVSTDT. The complete CDR3 protein is CAISQRQVSTDTQYF.

As for this clone: The CDR3 end falls 3 residues outside the read, so it is completed with the germline J gene. The chain couples TRBV7-8 to TRBJ2-5, with a tentative D call TRBD2 (7 bases). Trimming removed 5 bases from V and 1 base from J, with 11 bases in between. The germline CDR1 and CDR2 sequences are SGHVS and FQNEAQ. The CDR3 spans 14 residues. CDR3 DNA, as far as it was read: TGTGCCAGCAGCAGGGGGAGGGTCCAAGAGACC. It codes for CASSRGRVQET. The CDR3 reads in full as CASSRGRVQETQYF.

Concerning this clone itself: The sequenced fragment ends 3 residues before the CDR3 boundary, so the rest is inferred from the germline J gene. The rearrangement uses TRBV7-2 and TRBJ2-5; 7 bases map to TRBD2. CDR1 SGHTA and CDR2 FQGNSA come from the germline V gene. The CDR3 has 13 residues. V was clipped by 0 bases and J by 5 bases; unmatched bases: 0. The part of the CDR3 DNA that was read is TGTGCCAGCAGCTTAGCGGGGGGGGAGACC. Translated, it gives CASSLAGGET. The whole CDR3 protein reads CASSLAGGETQYF.

CDR3 amino acids: CAVGDGTEAFF. The DNA read from the CDR3 is TGTGCCGTCGGGGATGGGACTGAA. The genes are TRBV5-4 and TRBJ1-1; D remains unclear. The read is 3 residues too short to cover the CDR3 end, so that end is filled in from the germline J gene. In germline, CDR1 is SGHNT, CDR2 YYREEE (reference sequence). The CDR3 extends over 11 amino acids. V shed 10 bases and J shed 5 bases, with 12 bases lying between them.

Turning to this clone: The DNA ends 3 residues before the CDR3 does, and the rest of the CDR3 is filled in from the germline J gene. V is TRBV10-3 and J is TRBJ2-1; 9 nucleotides agree with TRBD2. The V and J ends lost 3 bases and 5 bases, in that order; junction bases with no gene match: 8. Germline CDR1 and CDR2: ENHRY and SYGVKD. This CDR3 has 16 amino acids. The sequenced part of the CDR3 DNA is TGTGCCATCAGTGATATGAGACTAGCGGTCAACAATGAG. As protein: CAISDMRLAVNNE. The complete CDR3 sequence is CAISDMRLAVNNEQFF.

With respect to this clone: The sequence runs out 3 residues before the end of the CDR3; the remainder is reconstructed from the germline J gene. This rearrangement joins TRBV7-9 to TRBJ2-7, with 8 bases aligning to TRBD2. The CDR3 has 15 amino acids. Germline V lookup: CDR1 SEHNR, CDR2 FQNEAQ (reference sequence). Losses at the gene ends were 3 bases for V and 2 bases for J; bases not matched to a gene: 6. The CDR3 is CASSFGSGEPYEQYF. The covered CDR3 bases are TGTGCCAGCAGCTTTGGTAGCGGGGAACCCTACGAG.

On this clone itself: The read ends 3 residues shy of where the CDR3 ends; the end is completed using the germline J gene. The chain recombines TRBV19 with TRBJ2-1, with 9 positions matching TRBD1. CDR3 length: 14 residues. The germline gives CDR1 LNHDA, CDR2 SQIVND (reference sequence). With V trimmed by 10 bases and J by 3 bases, 7 bases remained unmatched. The part of the CDR3 DNA that was read is TGTGCCATTCTGGGACAGGGCCACTACAATGAG. This codes for CAILGQGHYNE. Given in full, the CDR3 is CAILGQGHYNEQFF.

Notes on this clone: The missing CDR3 end, 3 residues past where the read stops, is filled in from the germline J gene. This chain connects TRBV18 to TRBJ2-5; 16 bases map to TRBD2. This CDR3 is 19 amino acids long. V lost 8 bases to trimming and J lost 3 bases; unmatched junction nucleotides: 15. Germline values: CDR1 KGHSH, CDR2 LQKENI. The CDR3 bases that were read are TGTGCCAGCGCGCTTCAGGCCGGGACTAGCGGGAGGGCCGAAGAGACC. The encoded protein is CASALQAGTSGRAEET. From start to end, the CDR3 is CASALQAGTSGRAEETQYF.

Points on this clone: Read data end 3 residues before the CDR3 end; the end is taken from the germline J gene. The rearrangement joins TRBV5-8 to TRBJ2-1; perhaps TRBD1 as D (6 bases). The CDR3 length is 15 residues. The germline gives CDR1 SGHTS, CDR2 YDEGEE. Trimming removed 3 bases at V and 4 bases at J, with 14 bases between. The sequenced part of the CDR3 DNA is TGTGCCAGCAGCTCCGCCGGGACAAGTTACAATGAG. Its translation is CASSSAGTSYNE. The entire CDR3 protein is CASSSAGTSYNEQFF.